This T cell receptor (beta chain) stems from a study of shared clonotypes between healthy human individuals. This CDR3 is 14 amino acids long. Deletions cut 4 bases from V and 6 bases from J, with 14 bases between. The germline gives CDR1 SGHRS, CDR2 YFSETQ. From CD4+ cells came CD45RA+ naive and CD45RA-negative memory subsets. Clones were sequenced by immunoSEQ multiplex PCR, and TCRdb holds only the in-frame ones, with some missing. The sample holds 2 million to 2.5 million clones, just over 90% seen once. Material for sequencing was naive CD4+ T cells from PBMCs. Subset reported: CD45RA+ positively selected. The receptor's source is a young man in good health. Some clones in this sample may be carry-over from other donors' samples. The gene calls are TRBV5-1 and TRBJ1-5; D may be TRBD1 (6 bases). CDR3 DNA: TGCGCCAGCAGCCCGGACAGCCTTGGTCAGCCCCAGCATTTT. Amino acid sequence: CASSPDSLGQPQHF.